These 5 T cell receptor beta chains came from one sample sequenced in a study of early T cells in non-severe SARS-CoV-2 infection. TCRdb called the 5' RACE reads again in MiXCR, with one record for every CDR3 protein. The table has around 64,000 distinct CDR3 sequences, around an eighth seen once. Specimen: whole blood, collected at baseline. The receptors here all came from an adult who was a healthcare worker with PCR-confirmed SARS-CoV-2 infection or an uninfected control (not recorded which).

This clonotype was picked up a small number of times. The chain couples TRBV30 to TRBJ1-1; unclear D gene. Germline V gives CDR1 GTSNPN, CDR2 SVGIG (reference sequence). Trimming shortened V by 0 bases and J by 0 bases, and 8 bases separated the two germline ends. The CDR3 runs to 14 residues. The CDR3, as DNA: TGTGCCTGGAGTGTATTGGGCATGAACACTGAAGCTTTCTTT. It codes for CAWSVLGMNTEAFF.

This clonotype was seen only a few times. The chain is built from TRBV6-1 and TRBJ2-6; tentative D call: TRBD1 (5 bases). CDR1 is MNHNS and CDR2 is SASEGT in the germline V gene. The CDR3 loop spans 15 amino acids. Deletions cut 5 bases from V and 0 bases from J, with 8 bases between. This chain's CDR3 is CASSTGFSGANVLTF. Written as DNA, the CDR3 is TGTGCCAGCAGTACAGGATTCTCTGGGGCCAACGTCCTGACTTTC.

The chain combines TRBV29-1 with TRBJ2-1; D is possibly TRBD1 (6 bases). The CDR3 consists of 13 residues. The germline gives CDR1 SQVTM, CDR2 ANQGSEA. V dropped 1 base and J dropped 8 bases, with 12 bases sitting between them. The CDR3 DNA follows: TGCAGCGTTGAAGGTCAGGGGTTGGATGAGCAGTTCTTC. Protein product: CSVEGQGLDEQFF.

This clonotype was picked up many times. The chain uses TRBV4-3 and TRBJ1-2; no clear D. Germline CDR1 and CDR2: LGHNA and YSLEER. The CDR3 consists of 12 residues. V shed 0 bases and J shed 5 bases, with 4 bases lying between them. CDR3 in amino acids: CASSQDRYGYTF. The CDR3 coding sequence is TGCGCCAGCAGCCAAGACAGATATGGCTACACCTTC.

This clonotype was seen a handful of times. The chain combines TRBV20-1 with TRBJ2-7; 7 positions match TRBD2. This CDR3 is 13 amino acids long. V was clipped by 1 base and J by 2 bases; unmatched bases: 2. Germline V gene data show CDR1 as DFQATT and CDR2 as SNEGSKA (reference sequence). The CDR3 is CSARVGTTYEQYF. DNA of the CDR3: TGCAGTGCTAGAGTAGGGACTACCTACGAGCAGTACTTC.